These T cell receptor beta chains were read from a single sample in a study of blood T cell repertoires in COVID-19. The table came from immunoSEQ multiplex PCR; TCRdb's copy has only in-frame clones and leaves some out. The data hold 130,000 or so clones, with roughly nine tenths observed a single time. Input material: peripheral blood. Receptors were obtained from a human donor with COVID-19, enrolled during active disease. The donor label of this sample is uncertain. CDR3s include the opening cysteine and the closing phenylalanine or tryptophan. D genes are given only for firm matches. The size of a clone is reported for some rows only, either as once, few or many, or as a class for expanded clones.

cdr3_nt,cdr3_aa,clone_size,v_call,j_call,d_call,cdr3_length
TGTGCCAGCAGTGCCCATCGACAGGGGGCATATAGCAATCAGCCCCAGCATTTT,CASSAHRQGAYSNQPQHF,-,TRBV6-1,TRBJ1-5,TRBD1,18
TGTGCCAGCAGCGCCCACCGTCGGGAGACCGGGGAGCTGTTTTTT,CASSAHRRETGELFF,-,TRBV9,TRBJ2-2,-,15
TGTGCCAGCTCCTTAGACAGGGAAGACTATGGCTACACCTTC,CASSLDREDYGYTF,-,TRBV18,TRBJ1-2,TRBD1,14
TGTGCCATCAGTGAGTCGAGAGGGGGGGCTTCACCTCGTGAAGCTTTCTTT,CAISESRGGASPREAFF,-,TRBV10-3,TRBJ1-1,-,17
TGTGCCAGCAGTTTAATTGCAGGGGCCCCTGGAAACACCATATATTTT,CASSLIAGAPGNTIYF,-,TRBV28,TRBJ1-3,-,16
TGTGCCAGCAGCCAAGGGGGCTCTGGAAACACCATATATTTT,CASSQGGSGNTIYF,-,TRBV9,TRBJ1-3,-,14
TGTGCCAGCAGTGAAGGGCCAATAGGCTACACCTTC,CASSEGPIGYTF,-,TRBV2,TRBJ1-2,-,12
TGTGCCAGCAGTCCCTCAGGGGTTCTCAAGCAGTTCTTC,CASSPSGVLKQFF,-,TRBV25-1,TRBJ2-1,-,13
TGTGCCAGCAGCAAGAGGACAGGGAGGGGCACTGAAGCTTTCTTT,CASSKRTGRGTEAFF,-,TRBV13,TRBJ1-1,TRBD1,15
TGTGCCAGCAGCGTCTACAGCTCTGGAAACACCATATATTTT,CASSVYSSGNTIYF,-,TRBV13,TRBJ1-3,-,14
TGTGCCAGCAGCCTAATTTTGGACACTGAAGCTTTCTTT,CASSLILDTEAFF,-,TRBV11-2,TRBJ1-1,-,13
TGTGCCATCAATGTCCTCCCTAGGCGACAGACCATTGTTGGCTACACCTTC,CAINVLPRRQTIVGYTF,-,TRBV19,TRBJ1-2,-,17
TGTGCCAGCAGTTACTCGTTTCATCATACGCAGTATTTT,CASSYSFHHTQYF,-,TRBV6-8,TRBJ2-3,-,13
TGTGCCAGCAGCTCTGGGGGCACCAATTTCTATGGCTACACCTTC,CASSSGGTNFYGYTF,-,TRBV7-9,TRBJ1-2,-,15
TGCAGCGTTGAACCACCGGGACAGAGCACCGGGGAGCTGTTTTTT,CSVEPPGQSTGELFF,-,TRBV29-1,TRBJ2-2,TRBD1,15
TGTGCCGCCCGAACCCGGGACACCCAGAACACTGAAGCTTTCTTT,CAARTRDTQNTEAFF,once,TRBV19,TRBJ1-1,-,15
TGCGCCAGCAGCTTGAGGGGTGAAAAAAACATTCAGTACTTC,CASSLRGEKNIQYF,-,TRBV5-1,TRBJ2-4,-,14
TGTGCCAGCACTCGGGGGTTCGATCAGCCCCAGCATTTT,CASTRGFDQPQHF,-,TRBV2,TRBJ1-5,-,13
TGTGCCAGCAGGCGTACGGGGATTACTAACTATGGCTACACCTTC,CASRRTGITNYGYTF,-,TRBV9,TRBJ1-2,-,15
TGTGCCAGCAGCCAAGGAACAGGGACGTTCGGGGAGCTGTTTTTT,CASSQGTGTFGELFF,-,TRBV3-1/TRBV3-2,TRBJ2-2,-,15
TGTGCCAGCAGCTTCGCAGGGACTACTAATGAAAAACTGTTTTTT,CASSFAGTTNEKLFF,once,TRBV11-2,TRBJ1-4,-,15
TGCGCCAGCAGCCGGACAGGGGAACAGCCCCAGCATTTT,CASSRTGEQPQHF,-,TRBV5-1,TRBJ1-5,TRBD1,13
TGTGCCACCAGCAGAATAGAAGAGACCCAGTACTTC,CATSRIEETQYF,-,TRBV15,TRBJ2-5,-,12
TGTGCCAGCAGCCACGGGGGGCGTGAATCACCCCTCCACTTT,CASSHGGRESPLHF,-,TRBV3-1/TRBV3-2,TRBJ1-6,-,14
TGTGCCAGCAGCTTAGAGGAGTCGGAGACCCAGTACTTC,CASSLEESETQYF,once,TRBV11-2,TRBJ2-5,-,13
TGCGCCAGCAGCCATTCAATTCGTTTGGCAGGGTCCGACACTGAAGCTTTCTTT,CASSHSIRLAGSDTEAFF,-,TRBV4-1,TRBJ1-1,-,18
TGCGCCAGCAGCTCCTCCGCCGCAGGAGGGGTTCAAGGAGAGCAGTTCTTC,CASSSSAAGGVQGEQFF,-,TRBV5-1,TRBJ2-1,-,17
TGTGCCAGCAGCTTCAGCTGGAGCAATGAGCAGTTCTTC,CASSFSWSNEQFF,-,TRBV5-4,TRBJ2-1,-,13
TGCGCCAGCAGCCAAGATCCGCGGGCCAGGAACACTGAAGCTTTCTTT,CASSQDPRARNTEAFF,-,TRBV4-1,TRBJ1-1,-,16
TGTGCCAGCAGTCTGGGACAGGGCAACTACAATGAGCAGTTCTTC,CASSLGQGNYNEQFF,-,TRBV7-2,TRBJ2-1,TRBD1,15
TGTGCCAGCAGCTTAGGGGACAGGATAGGTCACAATGAGCAGTTCTTC,CASSLGDRIGHNEQFF,-,TRBV7-9,TRBJ2-1,TRBD1,16
TGTGCCAGCGCTACAGCGGGAGTTATAGGCGAGCAGTACTTC,CASATAGVIGEQYF,-,TRBV5-4,TRBJ2-7,TRBD2,14
TGTGCCTGGAGTGTCCCCGACAGGGCTAAAGTCTATGGCTACACCTTC,CAWSVPDRAKVYGYTF,few,TRBV30,TRBJ1-2,TRBD1,16
TGCGCCAGCCCCTCCCCCGGAGCCGGGAGCAAAGGCCACGAGCAGTACTTC,CASPSPGAGSKGHEQYF,-,TRBV5-1,TRBJ2-7,-,17